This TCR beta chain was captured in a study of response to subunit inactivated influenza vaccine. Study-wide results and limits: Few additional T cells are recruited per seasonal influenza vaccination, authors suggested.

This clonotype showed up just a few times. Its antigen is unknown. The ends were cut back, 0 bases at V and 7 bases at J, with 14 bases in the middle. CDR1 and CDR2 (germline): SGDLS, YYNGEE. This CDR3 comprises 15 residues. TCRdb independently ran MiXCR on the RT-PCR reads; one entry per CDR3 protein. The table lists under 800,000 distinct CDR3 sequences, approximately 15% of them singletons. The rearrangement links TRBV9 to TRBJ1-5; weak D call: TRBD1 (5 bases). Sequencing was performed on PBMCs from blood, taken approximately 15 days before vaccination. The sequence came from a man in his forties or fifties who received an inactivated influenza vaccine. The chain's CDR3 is CASSVGDAKGQPQHF. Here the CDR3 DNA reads TGTGCCAGCAGCGTAGGGGACGCTAAGGGGCAGCCCCAGCATTTT.